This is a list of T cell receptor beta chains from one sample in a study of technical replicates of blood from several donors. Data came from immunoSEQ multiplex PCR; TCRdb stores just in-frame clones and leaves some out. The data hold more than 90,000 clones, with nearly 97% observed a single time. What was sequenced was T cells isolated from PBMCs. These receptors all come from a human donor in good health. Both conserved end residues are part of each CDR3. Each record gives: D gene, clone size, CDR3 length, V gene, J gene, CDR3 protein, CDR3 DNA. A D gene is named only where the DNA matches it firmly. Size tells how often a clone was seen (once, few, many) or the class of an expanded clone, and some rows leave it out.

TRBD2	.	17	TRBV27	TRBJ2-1	CASTPHGTSVIYNEQFF	TGTGCCAGCACTCCCCATGGGACTAGCGTCATCTACAATGAGCAGTTCTTC
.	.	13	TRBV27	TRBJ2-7	CASSLKKTGEQYF	TGTGCCAGCAGTTTGAAGAAGACTGGCGAGCAGTACTTC
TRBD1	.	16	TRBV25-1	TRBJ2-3	CASSVYRGPHTDTQYF	TGTGCCAGCAGTGTCTACAGGGGTCCTCACACAGATACGCAGTATTTT
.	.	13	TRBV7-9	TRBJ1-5	CASSLPPGDPQHF	TGTGCCAGCAGCTTACCCCCGGGGGACCCCCAGCATTTT
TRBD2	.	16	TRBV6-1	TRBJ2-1	CASSELAGGTFNEQFF	TGTGCCAGCAGTGAACTAGCGGGGGGGACCTTCAATGAGCAGTTCTTC
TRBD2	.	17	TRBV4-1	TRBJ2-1	CASSQDQGRGGIHEQFF	TGCGCCAGCAGCCAAGATCAAGGGCGGGGGGGCATCCATGAGCAGTTCTTC
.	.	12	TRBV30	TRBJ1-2	CAWSLRGAGYTF	TGTGCCTGGAGCCTCCGGGGGGCTGGCTACACCTTC
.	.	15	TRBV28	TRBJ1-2	CASSLDSAGGGGYTF	TGTGCCAGCAGTCTTGATTCGGCTGGGGGGGGCGGCTACACCTTC
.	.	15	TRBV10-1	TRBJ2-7	CASSESGAGEYEQYF	TGCGCCAGCAGTGAGTCGGGAGCCGGGGAATACGAGCAGTACTTC
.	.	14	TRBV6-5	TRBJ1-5	CASSSRTSVKPQHF	TGTGCCAGCAGTTCCCGAACATCTGTTAAGCCCCAGCATTTT
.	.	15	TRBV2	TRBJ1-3	CASSPPRESGNTIYF	TGTGCCAGCAGCCCCCCGCGGGAGTCTGGAAACACCATATATTTT
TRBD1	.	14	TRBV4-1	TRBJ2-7	CASSQGTGQYEQYF	TGCGCCAGCAGCCAAGGGACAGGGCAGTACGAGCAGTACTTC
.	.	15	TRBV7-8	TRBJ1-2	CASSPGTSLNYGYTF	TGTGCCAGCAGTCCCGGGACAAGCCTTAACTATGGCTACACCTTC
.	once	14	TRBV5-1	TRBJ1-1	CASSFEGFDTEAFF	TGCGCCAGCAGCTTTGAGGGATTTGACACTGAAGCTTTCTTT